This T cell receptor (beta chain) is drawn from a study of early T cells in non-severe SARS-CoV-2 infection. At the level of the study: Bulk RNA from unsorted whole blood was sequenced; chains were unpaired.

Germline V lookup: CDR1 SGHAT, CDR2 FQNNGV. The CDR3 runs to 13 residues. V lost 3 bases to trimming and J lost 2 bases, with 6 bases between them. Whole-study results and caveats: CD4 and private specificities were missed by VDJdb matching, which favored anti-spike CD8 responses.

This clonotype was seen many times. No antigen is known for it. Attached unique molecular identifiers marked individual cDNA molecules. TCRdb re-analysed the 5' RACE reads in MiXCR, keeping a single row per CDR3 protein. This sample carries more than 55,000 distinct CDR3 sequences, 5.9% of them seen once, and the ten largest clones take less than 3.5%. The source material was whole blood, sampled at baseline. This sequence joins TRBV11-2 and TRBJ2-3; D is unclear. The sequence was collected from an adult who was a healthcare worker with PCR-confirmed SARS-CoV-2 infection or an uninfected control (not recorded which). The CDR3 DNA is TGTGCCAGCAGCTTGGGTCCCACAGATACGCAGTATTTT. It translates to CASSLGPTDTQYF.